Listed below are T cell receptor beta chains from one sample, sequenced in a study of cytomegalovirus exposure and HLA in healthy donors. Sequencing used immunoSEQ multiplex PCR; TCRdb keeps in-frame clones, though not all of them. This repertoire shows under 250,000 clones, 70% to 90% found once; its top ten account for over 1%. The sequencing input was PBMCs. The receptors were sampled from a human donor in good health. CDR3s leave out the opening cysteine and the closing phenylalanine or tryptophan.

>TRBV10-3|TRBJ1-5
AISEGTVNQPQH
>TRBV11-2|TRBJ2-1
ASSPGTYNEQF
>TRBV30|TRBJ1-2
AWSVGQGAFEGYT
>TRBV18|TRBJ2-1
ASSPQNPQDEQF
>TRBV6-4|TRBJ2-3
ASSETGQGSGDTQY
>TRBV28|TRBJ2-7
ASSLYWGTYEQY
>TRBV19|TRBJ2-1
ASEGVAGASSYNEQF
>TRBV2|TRBJ2-5
ASSRVQETQY
>TRBV1|TRBJ2-5
TSSFSGGDDETQY
>TRBV4-1|TRBJ1-1
ASSQEAGGTEAF
>TRBV5-1|TRBJ1-5
ASQRGQVNQPQH
>TRBV19|TRBJ2-4
ASNSQGNIQY
>TRBV2|TRBJ2-2
ASSEYERYTGELF
>TRBV6-1|TRBJ2-1
ASILAGGSYNEQF
>TRBV5-8|TRBJ2-3
ASSLGLAGDTDTQY
>TRBV28|TRBJ2-7
ASSLRSYGQGVHEQY
>TRBV7-8|TRBJ2-1
ASRSSLRVSYNEQF
>TRBV19|TRBJ2-7
ASSIRGTYEQY
>TRBV19|TRBJ1-5
ATHSDREHHQPQH
>TRBV7-3|TRBJ2-7
ASSLTGGYEQY
>TRBV15|TRBJ2-5
ATSSKDRHQETQY
>TRBV19|TRBJ1-2
ASSILGAKGYT
>TRBV28|TRBJ2-7
ASSLASGFSYEQY
>TRBV27|TRBJ2-7
ASSQRQTNYEQY
>TRBV6-5|TRBJ2-7
ASSGRRAGSYEQY
>TRBV28|TRBJ2-7
ASTLGLAGSHSYEQY
>TRBV13|TRBJ2-3
ASSRDLGIPDTQY
>TRBV30|TRBJ2-2
AWSGFSTGELF
>TRBV27|TRBJ2-2
ASSPHPGQRTGELF
>TRBV30|TRBJ1-2
AFDRGGGYT
>TRBV5-1|TRBJ2-2
ASSDGQGARTGELF
>TRBV27|TRBJ2-1
ASSFGNEQF
>TRBV19|TRBJ1-2
ASTDRGGNYGYT
>TRBV4-1|TRBJ2-1
ASSQAGASRNNEQF
>TRBV7-2|TRBJ1-2
ASSLAPATGTNYGYT
>TRBV19|TRBJ2-7
ASSIDRGPVYEQY
>TRBV11-3|TRBJ2-3
ASSFSSGRGGTDTQY
>TRBV7-2|TRBJ2-5
ASSLETGVVQTQY
>TRBV14|TRBJ1-2
ASSQAHRDRANYGYT
>TRBV9|TRBJ2-2
ASSGLSVNTGELF
>TRBV5-1|TRBJ2-2
ASSLAVGSTSGELF
>TRBV4-3|TRBJ1-2
ASSQEIGRGYGYT
>TRBV6-1|TRBJ1-1
ASSVLQNTEAF
>TRBV28|TRBJ1-1
ASTPRFGQGNTEAF
>TRBV5-1|TRBJ2-5
ASSWTSGRGKETQY
>TRBV2|TRBJ2-1
ASSYGREKNEQF
>TRBV9|TRBJ2-5
ASSNVDGTETQY
>TRBV28|NA
ASSLTSGSYEQY
>TRBV6-6|TRBJ1-5
ASTQRTGNQPQH
>TRBV7-2|TRBJ2-7
ASSSVSGQTYEQY